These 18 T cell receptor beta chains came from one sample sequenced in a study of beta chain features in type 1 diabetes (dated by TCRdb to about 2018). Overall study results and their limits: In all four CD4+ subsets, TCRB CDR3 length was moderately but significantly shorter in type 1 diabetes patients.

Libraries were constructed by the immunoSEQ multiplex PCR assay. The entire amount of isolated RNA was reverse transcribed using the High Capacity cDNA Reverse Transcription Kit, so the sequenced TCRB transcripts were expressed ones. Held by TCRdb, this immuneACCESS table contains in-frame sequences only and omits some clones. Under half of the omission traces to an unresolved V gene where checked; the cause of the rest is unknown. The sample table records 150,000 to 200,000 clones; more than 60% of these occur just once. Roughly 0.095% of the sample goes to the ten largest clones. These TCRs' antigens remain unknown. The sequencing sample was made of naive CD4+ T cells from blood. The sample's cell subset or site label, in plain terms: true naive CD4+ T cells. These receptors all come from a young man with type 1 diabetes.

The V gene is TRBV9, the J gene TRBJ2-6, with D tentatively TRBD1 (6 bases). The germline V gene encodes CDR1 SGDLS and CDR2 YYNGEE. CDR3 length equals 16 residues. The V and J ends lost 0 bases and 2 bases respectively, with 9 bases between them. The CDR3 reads CASSVAPGAGANVLTF. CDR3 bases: TGTGCCAGCAGCGTAGCACCAGGGGCTGGGGCCAACGTCCTGACTTTC.

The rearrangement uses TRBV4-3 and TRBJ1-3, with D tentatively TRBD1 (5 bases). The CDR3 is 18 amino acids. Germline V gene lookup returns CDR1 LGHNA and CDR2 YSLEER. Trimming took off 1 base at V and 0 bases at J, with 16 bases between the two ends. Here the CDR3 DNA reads TGCGCCAGCAGCCAAGGTTCAACGCGACAGCACTCTGGAAACACCATATATTTT. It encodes CASSQGSTRQHSGNTIYF.

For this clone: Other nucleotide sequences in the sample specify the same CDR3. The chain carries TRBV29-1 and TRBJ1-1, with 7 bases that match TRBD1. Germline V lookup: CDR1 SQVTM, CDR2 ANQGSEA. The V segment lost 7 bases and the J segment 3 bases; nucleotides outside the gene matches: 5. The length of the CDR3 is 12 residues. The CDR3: CSARQGDTEAFF. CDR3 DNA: TGCAGCGCTAGACAGGGCGACACTGAAGCTTTCTTT.

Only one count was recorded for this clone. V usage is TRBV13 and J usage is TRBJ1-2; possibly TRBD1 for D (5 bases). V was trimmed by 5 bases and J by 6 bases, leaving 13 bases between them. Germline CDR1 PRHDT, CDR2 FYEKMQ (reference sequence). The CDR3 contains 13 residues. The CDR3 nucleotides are TGTGCCAGCAGCACAGGACACGGGGATGGCTACACCTTC. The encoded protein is CASSTGHGDGYTF. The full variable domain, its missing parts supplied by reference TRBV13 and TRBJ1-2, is AAGVIQSPRHLIKEKRETATLKCYPIPRHDTVYWYQQGPGQDPQFLISFYEKMQSDKGSIPDRFSAQQFSDYHSELNMSSLELGDSALYFCASSTGHGDGYTFGSGTRLTVV.

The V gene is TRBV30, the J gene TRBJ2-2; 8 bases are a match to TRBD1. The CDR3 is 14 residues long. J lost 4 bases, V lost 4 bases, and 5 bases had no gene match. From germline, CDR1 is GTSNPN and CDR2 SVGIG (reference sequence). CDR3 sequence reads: CAWTTGTGTGELFF. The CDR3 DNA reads TGTGCCTGGACTACCGGGACAGGCACCGGGGAGCTGTTTTTT.

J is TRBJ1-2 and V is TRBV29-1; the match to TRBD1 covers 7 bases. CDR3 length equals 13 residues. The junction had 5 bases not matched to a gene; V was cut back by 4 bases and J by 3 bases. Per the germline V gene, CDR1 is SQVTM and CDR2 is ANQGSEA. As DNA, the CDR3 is TGCAGCGTTGTGGCCCAGGGGGACTATGGCTACACCTTC. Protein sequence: CSVVAQGDYGYTF.

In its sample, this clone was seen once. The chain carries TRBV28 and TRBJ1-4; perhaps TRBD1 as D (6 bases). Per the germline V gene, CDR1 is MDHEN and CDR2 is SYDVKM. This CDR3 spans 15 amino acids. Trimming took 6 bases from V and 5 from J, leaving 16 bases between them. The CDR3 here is CASRVSGRGNEKLFF. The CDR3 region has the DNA TGTGCCAGCAGGGTCTCAGGGAGGGGGAATGAAAAACTGTTTTTT.

CDR3 sequence (DNA): TGCGCCAGCAGCCAAGGCCGAGTGGATACGCAGTATTTT. Translation: CASSQGRVDTQYF. The chain carries TRBV4-3 and TRBJ2-3, with D unresolved. This CDR3 is built from 13 residues. The V and J ends lost 1 base and 6 bases respectively, with 8 bases between them. Germline V gene data show CDR1 as LGHNA and CDR2 as YSLEER.

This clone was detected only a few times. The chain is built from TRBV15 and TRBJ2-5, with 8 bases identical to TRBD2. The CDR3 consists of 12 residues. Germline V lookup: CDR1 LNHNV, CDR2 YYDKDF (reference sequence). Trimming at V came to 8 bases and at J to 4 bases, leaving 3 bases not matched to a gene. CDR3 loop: CATAAGGETQYF. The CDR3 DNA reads TGTGCCACCGCGGCGGGAGGAGAGACCCAGTACTTC.

The CDR3 loop reads CASSREYGELFF. The CDR3 DNA reads TGTGCCAGCAGTCGCGAGTACGGGGAGCTGTTTTTT. V is TRBV25-1 and J is TRBJ2-2, with unresolved D. The germline V gene has CDR1 MGHDK and CDR2 SYGVNS. CDR3 size: 12 residues. V was clipped by 5 bases and J by 7 bases, with 8 bases between them.

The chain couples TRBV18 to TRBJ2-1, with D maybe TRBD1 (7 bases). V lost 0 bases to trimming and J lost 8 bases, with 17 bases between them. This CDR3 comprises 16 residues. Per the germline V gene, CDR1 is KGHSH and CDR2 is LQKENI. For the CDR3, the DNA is TGTGCCAGCTCACCACCGGTGGGGCAGGGGGGAGATGAGCAGTTCTTC. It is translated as CASSPPVGQGGDEQFF.

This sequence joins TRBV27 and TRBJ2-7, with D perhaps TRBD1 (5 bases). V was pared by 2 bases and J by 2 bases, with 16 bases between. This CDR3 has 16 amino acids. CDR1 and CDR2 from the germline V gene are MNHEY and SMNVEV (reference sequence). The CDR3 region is CASSLRPGLGPYEQYF. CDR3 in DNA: TGTGCCAGCAGTTTAAGACCAGGGTTGGGGCCCTACGAGCAGTACTTC.

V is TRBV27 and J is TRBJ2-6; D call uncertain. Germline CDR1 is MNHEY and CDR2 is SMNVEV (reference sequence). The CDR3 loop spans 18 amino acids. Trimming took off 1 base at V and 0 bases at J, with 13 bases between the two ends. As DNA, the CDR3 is TGTGCCAGCAGTTTATTGCGACAAAGGAACTCTGGGGCCAACGTCCTGACTTTC. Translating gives CASSLLRQRNSGANVLTF. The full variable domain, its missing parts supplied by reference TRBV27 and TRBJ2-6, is EAQVTQNPRYLITVTGKKLTVTCSQNMNHEYMSWYRQDPGLGLRQIYYSMNVEVTDKGDVPEGYKVSRKEKRNFPLILESPSPNQTSLYFCASSLLRQRNSGANVLTFGAGSRLTVL.

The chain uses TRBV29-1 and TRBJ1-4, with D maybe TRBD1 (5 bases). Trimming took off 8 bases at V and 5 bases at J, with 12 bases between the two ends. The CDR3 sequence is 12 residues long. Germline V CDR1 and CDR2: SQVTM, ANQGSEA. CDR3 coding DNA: TGCAGCTCCCGGGAGGGGAATGAAAAACTGTTTTTT. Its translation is CSSREGNEKLFF.

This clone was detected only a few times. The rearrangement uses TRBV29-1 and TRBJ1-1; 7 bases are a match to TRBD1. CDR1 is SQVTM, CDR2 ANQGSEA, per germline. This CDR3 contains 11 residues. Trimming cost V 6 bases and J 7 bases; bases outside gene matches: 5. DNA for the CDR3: TGCAGCGTGGTTACAGGGGTTGAAGCTTTCTTT. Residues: CSVVTGVEAFF.

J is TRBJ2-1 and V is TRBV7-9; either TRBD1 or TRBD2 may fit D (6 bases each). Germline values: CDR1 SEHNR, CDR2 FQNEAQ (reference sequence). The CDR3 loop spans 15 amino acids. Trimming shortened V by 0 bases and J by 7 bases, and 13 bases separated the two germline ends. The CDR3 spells CASSLAETGANEQFF. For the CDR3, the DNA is TGTGCCAGCAGCTTAGCCGAGACGGGGGCGAATGAGCAGTTCTTC.

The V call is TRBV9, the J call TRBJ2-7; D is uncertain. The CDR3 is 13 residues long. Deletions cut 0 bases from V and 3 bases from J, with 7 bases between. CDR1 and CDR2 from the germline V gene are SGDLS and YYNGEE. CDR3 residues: CASSVVPDYEQYF. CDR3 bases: TGTGCCAGCAGCGTAGTCCCCGACTACGAGCAGTACTTC.

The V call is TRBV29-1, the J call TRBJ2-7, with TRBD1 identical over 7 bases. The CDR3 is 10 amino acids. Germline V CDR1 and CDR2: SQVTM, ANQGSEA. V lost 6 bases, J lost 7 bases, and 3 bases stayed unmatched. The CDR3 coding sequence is TGCAGCGTACGACAGGGAGAGCAGTACTTC. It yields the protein CSVRQGEQYF.